The rows below give T cell receptor beta chains drawn from one sample of a study of shared clonotypes between healthy human individuals. The data were produced by immunoSEQ multiplex PCR, yet TCRdb's version contains in-frame clones alone and is incomplete. The repertoire holds about 2.3 million clones, with 93% as singletons. Material for sequencing was naive CD4+ T cells from PBMCs. The source is a man aged 18 to 30 in good health. Some clones in this sample may be carry-over from other donors' samples. Both conserved end residues are part of each CDR3. D genes are given only for firm matches. A row's size may be missing; if present it is once, few, many or a size class.

TRBV7-9	TRBJ2-7	TRBD1	.	CASSLAQGTGTYEQYF	TGTGCCAGCAGCTTAGCGCAGGGGACAGGGACATACGAGCAGTACTTC
TRBV10-3	TRBJ1-5	TRBD1	.	CAISESRVTGRQPQHF	TGTGCCATCAGTGAGAGTCGAGTGACAGGGCGGCAGCCCCAGCATTTT
TRBV27	TRBJ1-6	TRBD1	.	CASSFRQGGYNSPLHF	TGTGCCAGCAGTTTTCGACAGGGGGGATATAATTCACCCCTCCACTTT
TRBV28	TRBJ1-5	.	.	CASSVLWQPQHF	TGTGCCAGCAGTGTCCTGTGGCAGCCCCAGCATTTT
TRBV29-1	TRBJ2-7	TRBD2	.	CSVATSGKLEQYF	TGCAGCGTCGCGACTAGCGGGAAGCTCGAGCAGTACTTC
TRBV9	TRBJ2-3	TRBD2	.	CASSGERGSTDTQYF	TGTGCCAGCAGCGGGGAGCGGGGGAGCACAGATACGCAGTATTTT
TRBV7-8	TRBJ2-2	.	.	CASSLVISVHTGELFF	TGTGCCAGCAGCTTAGTAATATCCGTCCACACCGGGGAGCTGTTTTTT
TRBV9	TRBJ1-1	TRBD1	.	CASSVGDRKTEAFF	TGTGCCAGCAGCGTAGGGGACAGAAAGACTGAAGCTTTCTTT
TRBV30	TRBJ2-2	.	.	CAWSVGLSTGELFF	TGTGCCTGGAGTGTGGGGTTAAGCACCGGGGAGCTGTTTTTT
TRBV27	TRBJ1-1	.	.	CASKNEGLGNTEAFF	TGTGCCAGCAAGAACGAGGGGCTGGGGAACACTGAAGCTTTCTTT
TRBV10-3	TRBJ1-5	.	few	CAISESTGTNQPQHF	TGTGCCATCAGTGAGTCTACAGGGACCAATCAGCCCCAGCATTTT
TRBV4-2	TRBJ2-1	.	.	CASSQEPEGSSYNEQFF	TGTGCCAGCAGCCAAGAACCGGAGGGCAGCTCCTACAATGAGCAGTTCTTC
TRBV7-6	TRBJ2-2	TRBD2	.	CASSFSLAGVTGELFF	TGTGCCAGCAGCTTTTCTCTAGCGGGAGTCACCGGGGAGCTGTTTTTT
TRBV28	TRBJ2-7	TRBD1	.	CASIGGTGSYEQYF	TGTGCCAGTATAGGGGGGACAGGCTCCTACGAGCAGTACTTC
TRBV28	TRBJ1-1	.	.	CASSQGGFSSAEAFF	TGTGCCAGCAGCCAAGGTGGCTTCAGTTCCGCTGAAGCTTTCTTT
TRBV7-3	TRBJ2-1	TRBD2	.	CASSLAGGYTEQFF	TGTGCCAGCAGTTTAGCGGGAGGCTATACTGAGCAGTTCTTC
TRBV29-1	TRBJ1-3	.	.	CSVEVDSGNTIYF	TGCAGCGTTGAGGTCGACTCTGGAAACACCATATATTTT
TRBV7-2	TRBJ2-1	TRBD2	once	CASSSMTSGSVYEQFF	TGTGCCAGCAGCTCGATGACTAGCGGGAGTGTCTATGAGCAGTTCTTC
TRBV5-4	TRBJ2-1	TRBD1	once	CASSTRQGGSYNEQFF	TGTGCCAGCAGCACCCGACAGGGCGGCTCCTACAATGAGCAGTTCTTC
TRBV18	TRBJ2-1	.	once	CASSPPTGLGNNEQFF	TGTGCCAGCTCACCACCGACAGGACTAGGGAACAATGAGCAGTTCTTC
TRBV7-2	TRBJ1-4	.	once	CASSLLGRGAATNEKLFF	TGTGCCAGCAGCTTATTGGGCAGGGGCGCCGCAACTAATGAAAAACTGTTTTTT
TRBV4-2	TRBJ1-4	TRBD1	.	CASSQAPGQYYSTNEKLFF	TGTGCCAGCAGCCAGGCACCGGGACAGTACTACTCAACTAATGAAAAACTGTTTTTT
TRBV4-2	TRBJ1-2	.	.	CASSQDSRNYGYTF	TGTGCCAGCAGCCAAGACAGCAGGAACTATGGCTACACCTTC
TRBV29-1	TRBJ2-3	TRBD1	.	CSCTGTVSDTQYF	TGCAGCTGCACCGGGACAGTTTCAGATACGCAGTATTTT
TRBV27	TRBJ2-1	TRBD2	.	CASSSWTSGRGEQFF	TGTGCCAGCAGTTCATGGACTAGCGGGAGGGGTGAGCAGTTCTTC
TRBV6-5	TRBJ2-2	.	once	CASRNGGNTGELFF	TGTGCCAGCAGGAACGGGGGAAACACCGGGGAGCTGTTTTTT
TRBV4-3	TRBJ2-1	TRBD2	.	CASSQVQREGGEQFF	TGCGCCAGCAGCCAAGTACAGCGGGAGGGAGGTGAGCAGTTCTTC
TRBV6-1	TRBJ2-7	.	.	CASSVQGGYEQYF	TGTGCCAGCAGTGTCCAGGGGGGGTACGAGCAGTACTTC
TRBV2	TRBJ1-2	.	few	CASSEDGLYYGYTF	TGTGCCAGCAGTGAAGATGGGTTATACTATGGCTACACCTTC
TRBV4-2	TRBJ2-7	TRBD2	.	CASSLRTSATYEQYF	TGTGCCAGCAGCCTCCGGACTAGCGCTACCTACGAGCAGTACTTC